The 5 T cell receptor beta chains reported below all come from one sample, sequenced in a study of blood T cell repertoires in COVID-19 (TCRdb year 2020). The library was prepared using the immunoSEQ multiplex PCR assay. In its TCRdb copy, this immuneACCESS table keeps in-frame sequences only and misses some clones. Where compared with another copy, unresolved V genes explain less than half of these, and the others have no known cause. Recorded for this sample are roughly 70,000 clones; 75% to 80% of them occurred a single time. The ten largest clones add up to over 2% of the sample. The specimen was peripheral blood. All receptors come from a man aged 65 to 79 with COVID-19, enrolled during active disease.

The V and J genes are TRBV20-1 and TRBJ2-1, with D unclear. V gave up 3 bases and J gave up 8 bases, with 5 bases separating them. CDR1 and CDR2 from the germline V gene are DFQATT and SNEGSKA (reference sequence). This CDR3 has 10 residues. The CDR3 protein is CSASSYEQFF. CDR3 DNA sequence: TGCAGTGCTAGTAGCTATGAGCAGTTCTTC.

This chain joins TRBV4-3 and TRBJ1-2; 8 positions match TRBD1. Trimming removed 0 bases from V and 4 bases from J; junction bases left unmatched: 1. The CDR3 is 14 residues long. Germline V gives CDR1 LGHNA, CDR2 YSLEER. CDR3 residues: CASSQETGVYGYTF. The CDR3 DNA reads TGCGCCAGCAGCCAAGAGACAGGGGTCTATGGCTACACCTTC.

About this clone: A read error may produce the germline difference seen at one junction end. This chain links TRBV7-7 with TRBJ2-1; 7 positions match TRBD2. The CDR3 covers 18 residues. In germline, CDR1 is SSHAT, CDR2 FNYEAQ (reference sequence). The CDR3 protein is CASSLRPLAEASYNEQFF. CDR3 in DNA: TGTGCTAGCAGCCTCAGACCTCTAGCGGAAGCCTCCTACAATGAGCAGTTCTTC.

The chain is built from TRBV5-4 and TRBJ1-4; 7 bases match TRBD1. In germline, CDR1 is SGHNT, CDR2 YYREEE (reference sequence). The CDR3 extends over 15 amino acids. Losses at the gene ends were 1 base for V and 7 bases for J; bases not matched to a gene: 7. CDR3 nucleotide sequence: TGTGCCAGCAGCTTGAAGGCAGGGGGTAGTGAAAAACTGTTTTTT. Residues: CASSLKAGGSEKLFF. The whole variable domain, remainder taken from reference TRBV5-4 and TRBJ1-4, is ETGVTQSPTHLIKTRGQQVTLRCSSQSGHNTVSWYQQALGQGPQFIFQYYREEENGRGNFPPRFSGLQFPNYSSELNVNALELDDSALYLCASSLKAGGSEKLFFGSGTQLSVL.

The chain combines TRBV6-2 or TRBV6-3 with TRBJ1-3, with TRBD1 matching over 7 bases. The ends lost 4 bases at V and 0 bases at J; junction bases unmatched: 12. The CDR3 covers 18 residues. CDR1 is MNHEY and CDR2 is SVGEGT in the germline V gene. The CDR3 spells CASSSAGFGQASGNTIYF. The CDR3 nucleotides are TGTGCCAGCAGTTCGGCCGGATTCGGACAGGCCTCTGGAAACACCATATATTTT.